The sequence of this TCR beta chain was determined in a study of CD8+ T cells in alopecia areata. Regarding the study as a whole: Alphabeta T cells residing in normal skin are also sequenced in scalp samples. Sharing of TCR sequences between patients (possibly for HLA-related reasons) was less clear than in mice. Higher clonality than in normal scalp was seen in lesional scalp, especially alopecia totalis/universalis.

For this clone: Its antigen is not known.

Sequencing templates came from extracted RNA that was reverse transcribed into cDNA. Produced via immunoSEQ multiplex PCR; TCRdb's table is partial and in-frame only. In the table there are roughly 150,000 clones, 62% of which are singletons. V was cut by 5 bases and J by 5 bases, with 10 bases left in between. The CDR3 is 13 amino acids. CDR1 is SGHNT and CDR2 is YENEEA in the germline V gene. Sequences were obtained from CD8+ T cells sorted from blood. The source is a human donor in good health. This chain uses TRBV11-3 with TRBJ2-1; D may be TRBD2 (6 bases). The CDR3 nucleotides are TGTGCCAGCAGCATCGGACTAAACAATGAGCAGTTCTTC. It is translated as CASSIGLNNEQFF.